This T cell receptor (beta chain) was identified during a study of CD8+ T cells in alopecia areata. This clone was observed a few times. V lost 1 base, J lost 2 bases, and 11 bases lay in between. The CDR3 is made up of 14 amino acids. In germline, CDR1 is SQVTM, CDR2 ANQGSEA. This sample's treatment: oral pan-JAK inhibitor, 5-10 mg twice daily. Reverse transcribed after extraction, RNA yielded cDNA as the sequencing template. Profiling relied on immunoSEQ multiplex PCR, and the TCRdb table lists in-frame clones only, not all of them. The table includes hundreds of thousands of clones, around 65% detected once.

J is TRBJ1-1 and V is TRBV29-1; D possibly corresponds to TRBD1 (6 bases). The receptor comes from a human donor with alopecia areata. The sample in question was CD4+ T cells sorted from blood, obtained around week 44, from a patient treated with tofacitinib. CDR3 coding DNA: TGCAGCGTTGAAGTGGGACACTTAAACACTGAAGCTTTCTTT. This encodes CSVEVGHLNTEAFF.